This T cell receptor (beta chain) was sequenced in a study of T cell responses to AZD1222 COVID-19 vaccine. Study-wide results and caveats: Donor demographics were predominantly white British with a female majority; clonal diversity may be underestimated. When two AZD1222 doses had been given, Spike-specific TCR breadth and depth rose. At baseline, just five or six AZD1222 recipients tested seropositive.

TCRdb keeps only in-frame clones here, not all; method: immunoSEQ multiplex PCR. This table has approximately 140,000 clones, around 90% appearing once. In regard to this clone: Its antigen remains unknown.

Sample: peripheral blood, taken 28 days after the second AZD1222 dose. This TCR came from an adult who received the AZD1222 COVID-19 vaccine.

The DNA of the CDR3 is TGCGCCAGCAGCCCGGGACAGGGGACGTCTAATTCACCCCTCCACTTT. This codes for CASSPGQGTSNSPLHF. The V call is TRBV5-1, the J call TRBJ1-6, with 10 bases fitting TRBD1. The CDR3 consists of 16 residues. With 4 bases clipped from V and 6 bases from J, the junction kept 7 bases outside the gene matches. Germline assignment: CDR1 SGHRS and CDR2 YFSETQ.